This is a list of T cell receptor beta chains from one sample in a study of PD-1 blockade in classical Hodgkin lymphoma. The table came from immunoSEQ multiplex PCR; TCRdb's copy has only in-frame clones and leaves some out. The sample comprises 20,000 to 30,000 clones, almost 70% of which are singletons, and roughly 3.3% rests with the top ten. Here the sequenced sample was peripheral blood mononuclear cells (PBMCs), taken at baseline. Every receptor here comes from a human donor with classical Hodgkin lymphoma. CDR3s leave out the opening cysteine and the closing phenylalanine or tryptophan. A clone size is listed for some rows: how often the clone was seen (once, few, many), or a class if it is expanded.

>once|TRBJ1-1|TRBV28
ASGEAF
>.|TRBJ1-4|TRBV4-3
ASSQDVYGQMNEKLF
>few|TRBJ2-1|TRBV6-5
ASLGGALNEQF
>.|TRBJ2-1|TRBV25-1
ASSSTGVNEQF
>.|TRBJ1-2|TRBV18
ASSPQGAGNYGYT
>medium-sized|TRBJ1-5|TRBV4-3
ASSLGTINQPQH
>.|TRBJ2-7|TRBV28
ASSLTGGDEQY
>.|TRBJ2-5|TRBV11-3
ASSSGQEETQY
>medium-sized|TRBJ2-2|TRBV9
ASSVQDMTSGELF
>.|TRBJ1-5|TRBV9
ASSVMGELNQPQH
>.|TRBJ2-2|TRBV7-8
ASSLSGLGLVTGELF
>.|TRBJ1-4|TRBV4-1
ASRAFRGDGEKLF
>.|TRBJ1-1|TRBV25-1
ASRDGESFMNTEAF
>.|TRBJ1-2|TRBV19
ASSLQGNYGYT
>medium-sized|TRBJ1-2|TRBV19
ASRRTADYGYT
>.|TRBJ2-3|TRBV9
ASSVAGGPRDTQY
>few|TRBJ1-2|TRBV5-1
ASGDRNYGYT
>.|TRBJ2-7|TRBV6-6
ASSYSPWYEQY
>.|TRBJ2-7|TRBV4-1
ASSQGGQVHEQY
>.|TRBJ2-1|TRBV5-6
ASNQPYSGNEQF
>few|TRBJ2-5|TRBV5-1
ASSKTSPQETQY
>few|TRBJ2-2|TRBV28
ASRPAGAATGELF
>.|TRBJ2-2|TRBV5-4
ASSLPHRGAGGELF
>.|TRBJ1-2|TRBV5-6
ASSIGQAQYGYT
>.|TRBJ2-4|TRBV30
AWSPGLSIQY
>.|TRBJ2-7|TRBV7-2
ASSPTTGPYEQY
>once|TRBJ2-5|TRBV7-2
ASSLPRLAGGSYQETQY
>.|TRBJ1-5|TRBV7-2
ASSFFDSVNQPQH
>.|TRBJ2-7|TRBV19
ASSMGTYEQY
>.|TRBJ2-3|TRBV7-9
ASSTVAVEVTDTQY
>.|TRBJ1-2|TRBV7-9
ASSLAGLTPANYGYT
>.|TRBJ2-3|TRBV2
ASTLVGGAGDTQY
>.|TRBJ2-3|TRBV7-6
ASSLLGKSGTDTQY
>.|TRBJ2-5|TRBV11-2
ASSLFRDQETQY
>.|TRBJ2-1|TRBV4-1
ASSTPRGGGTYNEQF
>once|TRBJ2-1|TRBV4-3
ASSQDQFVGYNEQF
>.|TRBJ2-7|TRBV5-6
ASSLEIGGAEQY
>few|TRBJ2-3|TRBV2
ASSVELRTSGGTDTQY
>medium-sized|TRBJ2-1|TRBV21-1
ASRDRVEGEQF
>.|TRBJ2-7|TRBV7-9
ASSPSGHPREQY
>.|TRBJ1-2|TRBV4-1
ASSQSKGSSYGYT
>.|TRBJ1-3|TRBV10-3
AILFRDRSKNTIY
>.|TRBJ2-7|TRBV7-2
ASSLGTVDLQY
>.|TRBJ1-2|TRBV27
ASSFQGAIGYT
>.|TRBJ2-7|TRBV5-4
ASSFRDYYEQY
>.|TRBJ2-6|TRBV5-4
ASSAKVRSRQDSGANVLT